The 4 T cell receptor beta chains presented below share a single source sample, sequenced in a study of CXCR3-negative and CXCR3-positive naive CD8 T cells. Overall study results and limits: Hydrophobicity of TRB CDR3s was greater in CXCR3-positive naive cells than in CXCR3-negative naive cells.

The antigens for these receptors are not known. UMI labels and 5' RACE were used to prepare the TRB cDNA libraries. From the 5' RACE reads, TCRdb lists one entry per CDR3 protein and no DNA. The table lists some 99,000 distinct CDR3 sequences, with 1.1% in the top ten. The sample was naive CXCR3+ CD8+ T cells from blood. The subset: CD45RO-CCR7+CD27+CD95- naive CD8+ T cells expressing CXCR3 (TNR3+). The receptors stem from a human donor in good health. Some clones in this sample may be carry-over from other donors' samples.

This chain's CDR3 is CASTPLAEHETQYF. The chain has TRBV28 and TRBJ2-5; lacking DNA, the TRBD2 call made by TCRdb goes unchecked. CDR1 is MDHEN and CDR2 is SYDVKM in the germline V gene. This CDR3 has 14 amino acids.

The V and J genes are TRBV27 and TRBJ2-1. This CDR3 spans 16 amino acids. Germline V gives CDR1 MNHEY, CDR2 SMNVEV (reference sequence). The CDR3 protein is CASSPRPPSSYNEQFF.

The rearrangement uses TRBV14 and TRBJ1-4; no DNA is available, so the TRBD1 call from TCRdb remains unchecked. The germline gives CDR1 SGHDN, CDR2 FVKESK. The CDR3 totals 15 residues. CDR3 residues: CASSLPGQNNEKLFF.

The genes are TRBV11-2 and TRBJ1-5; TCRdb picks TRBD1, but there is no DNA to check that call. The germline V gene encodes CDR1 SGHAT and CDR2 FQNNGV. This CDR3 region has 19 residues. The CDR3 loop is CASSLDSGTAYYSNQPQHF. Full variable domain (remainder filled in from reference TRBV11-2 and TRBJ1-5): EAGVAQSPRYKIIEKRQSVAFWCNPISGHATLYWYQQILGQGPKLLIQFQNNGVVDDSQLPKDRFSAERLKGVDSTLKIQPAKLEDSAVYLCASSLDSGTAYYSNQPQHFGDGTRLSIL.